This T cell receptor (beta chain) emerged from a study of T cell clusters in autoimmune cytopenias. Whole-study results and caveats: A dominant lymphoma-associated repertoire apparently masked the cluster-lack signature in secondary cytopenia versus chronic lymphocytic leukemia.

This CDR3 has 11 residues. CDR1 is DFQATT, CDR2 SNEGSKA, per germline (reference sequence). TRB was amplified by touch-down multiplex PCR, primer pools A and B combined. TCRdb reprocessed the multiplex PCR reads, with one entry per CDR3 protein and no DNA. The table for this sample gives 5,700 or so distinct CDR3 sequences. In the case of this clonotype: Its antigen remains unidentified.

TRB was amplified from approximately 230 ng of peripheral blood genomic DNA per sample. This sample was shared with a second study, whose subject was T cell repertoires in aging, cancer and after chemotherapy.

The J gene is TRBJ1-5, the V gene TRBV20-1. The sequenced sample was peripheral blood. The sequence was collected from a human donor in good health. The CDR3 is CSAEGNQPQHF.